This TCR beta chain was observed in a study of beta chain features in type 1 diabetes. The single heparinised draw taken from each donor contained roughly 110 mL of blood on average. Germline loops: CDR1 SGDLS, CDR2 YYNGEE. The CDR3 is 15 amino acids. Trimming removed 4 bases at V and 8 bases at J, with 19 bases between. The authors reverse transcribed all of the isolated RNA, so sequencing captured expressed TCRB transcripts. Measured with immunoSEQ multiplex PCR; TCRdb has only the in-frame clones, and not every one. The data show about 320,000 clones, around 15% seen once. The receptor was derived from a man aged 25-40 years in good health. The chain couples TRBV9 to TRBJ2-1; D is perhaps TRBD1 (8 bases). Material for sequencing was central memory CD4+ T cells from blood. This chain's CDR3 is CASSRGGQVTDEQFF. In DNA, the CDR3 is TGTGCCAGCAGCCGCGGGGGACAGGTGACGGATGAGCAGTTCTTC.